This T cell receptor (beta chain) was sequenced during a study of shared clonotypes between healthy human individuals. Study summary: Plates per donor: three CD4 naive, three CD4 memory, two CD8 naive, one CD8 memory.

CDR3 size: 17 residues. The V gene's germline CDR1 is MGHDK and CDR2 SYGVNS. Trimming took 8 bases from V and 3 from J, leaving 25 bases between them. Repertoires were generated with immunoSEQ multiplex PCR, while TCRdb's copy carries only in-frame clones and drops some. The table shows about 1 million clones, with 70% to 80% occurring only once. This chain connects TRBV25-1 to TRBJ1-1; D unclear. The sequencing sample was made of memory CD4+ T cells sorted from blood. Sample subset: CD45RA-negative fraction. The origin of this receptor is a man aged 18 to 35 in good health. CDR3: CASPHRRGVRTDTEAFF. The CDR3 DNA follows: TGTGCCAGCCCCCATAGGCGCGGGGTACGTACGGACACTGAAGCTTTCTTT.